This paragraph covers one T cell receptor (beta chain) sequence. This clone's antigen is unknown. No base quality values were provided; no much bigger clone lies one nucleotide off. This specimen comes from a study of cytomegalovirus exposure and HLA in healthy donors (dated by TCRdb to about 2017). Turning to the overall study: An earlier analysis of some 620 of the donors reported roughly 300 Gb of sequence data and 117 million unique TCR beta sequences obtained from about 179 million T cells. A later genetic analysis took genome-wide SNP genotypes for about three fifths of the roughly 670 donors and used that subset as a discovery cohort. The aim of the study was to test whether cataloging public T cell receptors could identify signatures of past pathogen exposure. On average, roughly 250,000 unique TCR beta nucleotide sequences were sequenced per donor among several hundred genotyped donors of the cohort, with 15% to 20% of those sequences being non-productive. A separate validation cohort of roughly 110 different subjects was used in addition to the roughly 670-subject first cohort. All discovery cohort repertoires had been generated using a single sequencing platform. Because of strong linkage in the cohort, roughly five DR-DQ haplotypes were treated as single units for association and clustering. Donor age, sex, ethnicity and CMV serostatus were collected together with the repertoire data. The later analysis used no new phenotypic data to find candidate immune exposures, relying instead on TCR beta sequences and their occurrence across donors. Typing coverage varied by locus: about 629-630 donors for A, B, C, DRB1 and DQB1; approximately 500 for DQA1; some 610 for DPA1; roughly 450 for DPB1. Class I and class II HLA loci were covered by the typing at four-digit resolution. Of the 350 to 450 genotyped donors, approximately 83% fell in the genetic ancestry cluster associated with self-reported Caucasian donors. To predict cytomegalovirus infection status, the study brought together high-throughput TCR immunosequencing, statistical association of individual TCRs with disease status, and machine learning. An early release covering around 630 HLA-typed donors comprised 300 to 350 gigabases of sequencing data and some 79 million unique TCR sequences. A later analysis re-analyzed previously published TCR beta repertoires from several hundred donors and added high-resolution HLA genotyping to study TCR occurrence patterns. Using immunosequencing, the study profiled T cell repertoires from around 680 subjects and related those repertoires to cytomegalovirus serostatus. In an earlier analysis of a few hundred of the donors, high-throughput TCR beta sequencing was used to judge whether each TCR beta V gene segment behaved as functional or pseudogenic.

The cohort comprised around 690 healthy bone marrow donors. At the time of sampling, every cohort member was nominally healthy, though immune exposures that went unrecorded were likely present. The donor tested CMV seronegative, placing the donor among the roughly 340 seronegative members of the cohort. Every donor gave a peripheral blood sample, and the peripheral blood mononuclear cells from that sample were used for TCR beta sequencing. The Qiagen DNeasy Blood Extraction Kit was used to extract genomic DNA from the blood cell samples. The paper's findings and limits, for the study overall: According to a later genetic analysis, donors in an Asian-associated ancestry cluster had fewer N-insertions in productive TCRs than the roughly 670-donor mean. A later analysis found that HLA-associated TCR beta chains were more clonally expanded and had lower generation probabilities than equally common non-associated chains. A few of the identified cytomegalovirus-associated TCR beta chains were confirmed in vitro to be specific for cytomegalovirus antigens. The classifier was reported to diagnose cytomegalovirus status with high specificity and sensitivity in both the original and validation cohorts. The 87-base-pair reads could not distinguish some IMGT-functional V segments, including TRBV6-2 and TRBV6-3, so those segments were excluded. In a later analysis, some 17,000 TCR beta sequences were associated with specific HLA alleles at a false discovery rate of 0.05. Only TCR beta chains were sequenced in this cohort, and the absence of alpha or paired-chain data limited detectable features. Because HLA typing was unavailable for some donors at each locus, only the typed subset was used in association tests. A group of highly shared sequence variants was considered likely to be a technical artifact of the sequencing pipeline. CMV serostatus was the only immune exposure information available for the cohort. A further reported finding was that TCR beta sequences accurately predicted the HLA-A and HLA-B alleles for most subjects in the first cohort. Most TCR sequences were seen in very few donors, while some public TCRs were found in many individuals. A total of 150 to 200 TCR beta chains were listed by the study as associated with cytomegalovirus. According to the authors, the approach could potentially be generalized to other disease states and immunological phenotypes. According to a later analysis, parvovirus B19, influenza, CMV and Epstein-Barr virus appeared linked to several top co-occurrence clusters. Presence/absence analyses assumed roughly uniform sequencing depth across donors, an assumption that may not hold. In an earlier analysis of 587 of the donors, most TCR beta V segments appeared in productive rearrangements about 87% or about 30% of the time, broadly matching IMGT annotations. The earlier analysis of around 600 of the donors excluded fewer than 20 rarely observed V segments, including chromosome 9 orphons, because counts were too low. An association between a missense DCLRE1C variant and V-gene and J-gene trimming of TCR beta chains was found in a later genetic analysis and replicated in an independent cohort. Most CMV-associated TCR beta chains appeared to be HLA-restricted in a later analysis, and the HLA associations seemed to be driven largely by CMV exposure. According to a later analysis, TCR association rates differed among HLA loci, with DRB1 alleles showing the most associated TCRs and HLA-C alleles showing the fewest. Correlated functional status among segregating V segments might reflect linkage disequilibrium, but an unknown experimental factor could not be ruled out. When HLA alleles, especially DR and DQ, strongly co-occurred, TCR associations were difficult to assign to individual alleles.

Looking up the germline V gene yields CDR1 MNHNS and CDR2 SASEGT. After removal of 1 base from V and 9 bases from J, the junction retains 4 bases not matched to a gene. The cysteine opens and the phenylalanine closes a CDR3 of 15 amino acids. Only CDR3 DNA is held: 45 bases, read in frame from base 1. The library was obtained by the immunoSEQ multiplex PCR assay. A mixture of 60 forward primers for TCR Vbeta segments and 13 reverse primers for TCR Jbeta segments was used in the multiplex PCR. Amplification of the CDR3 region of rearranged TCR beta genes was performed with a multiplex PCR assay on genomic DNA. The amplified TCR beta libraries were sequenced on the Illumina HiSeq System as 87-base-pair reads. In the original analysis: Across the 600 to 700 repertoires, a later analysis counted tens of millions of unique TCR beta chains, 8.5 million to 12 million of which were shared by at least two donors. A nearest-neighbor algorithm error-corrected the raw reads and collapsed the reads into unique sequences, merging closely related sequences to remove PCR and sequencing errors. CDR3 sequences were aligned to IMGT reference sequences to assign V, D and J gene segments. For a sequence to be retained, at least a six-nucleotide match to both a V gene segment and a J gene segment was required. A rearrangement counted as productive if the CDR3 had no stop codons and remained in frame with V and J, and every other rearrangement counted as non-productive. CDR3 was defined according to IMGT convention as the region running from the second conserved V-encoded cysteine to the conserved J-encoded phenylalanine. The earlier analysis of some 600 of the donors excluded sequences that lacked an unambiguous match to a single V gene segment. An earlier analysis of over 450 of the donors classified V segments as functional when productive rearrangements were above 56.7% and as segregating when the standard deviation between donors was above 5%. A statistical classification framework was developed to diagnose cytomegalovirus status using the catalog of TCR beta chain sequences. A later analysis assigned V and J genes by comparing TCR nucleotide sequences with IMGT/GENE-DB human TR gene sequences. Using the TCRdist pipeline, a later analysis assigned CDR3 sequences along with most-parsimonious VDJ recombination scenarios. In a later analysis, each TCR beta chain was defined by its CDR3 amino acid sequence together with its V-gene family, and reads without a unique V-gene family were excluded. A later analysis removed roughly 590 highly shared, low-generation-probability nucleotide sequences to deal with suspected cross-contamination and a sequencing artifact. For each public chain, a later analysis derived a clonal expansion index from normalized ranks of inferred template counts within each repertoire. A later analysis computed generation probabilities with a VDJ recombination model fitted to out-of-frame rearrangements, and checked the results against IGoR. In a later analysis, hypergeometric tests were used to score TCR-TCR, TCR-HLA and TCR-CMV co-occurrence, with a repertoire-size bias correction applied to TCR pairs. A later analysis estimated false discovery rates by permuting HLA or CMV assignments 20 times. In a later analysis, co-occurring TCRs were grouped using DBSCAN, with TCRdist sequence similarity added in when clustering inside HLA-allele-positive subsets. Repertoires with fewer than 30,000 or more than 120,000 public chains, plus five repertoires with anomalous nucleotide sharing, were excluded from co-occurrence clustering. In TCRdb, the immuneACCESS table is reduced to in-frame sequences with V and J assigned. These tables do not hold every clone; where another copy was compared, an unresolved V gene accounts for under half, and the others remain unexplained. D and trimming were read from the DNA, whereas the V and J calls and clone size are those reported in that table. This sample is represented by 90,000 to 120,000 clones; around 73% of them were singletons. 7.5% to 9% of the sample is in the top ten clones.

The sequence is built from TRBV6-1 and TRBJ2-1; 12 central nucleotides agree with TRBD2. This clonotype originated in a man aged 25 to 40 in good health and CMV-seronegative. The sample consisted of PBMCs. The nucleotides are TGTGCCAGCAGTGAAGGACTAGCGGGAGTCGGTGAGCAGTTCTTC. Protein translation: CASSEGLAGVGEQFF.